This T cell receptor (beta chain) was profiled in a study of brain metastases from non-small cell lung cancer. With regard to this clone: Its antigen is still unknown.

Whole-study results and caveats: Brain metastases had lower T-cell infiltration than primary tumors.

Libraries were prepared by immunoSEQ multiplex PCR; TCRdb keeps only in-frame clonotypes and omits some of them. Among about 8,000 clones listed, over 80% were seen once. The CDR3 is made up of 16 amino acids. Trimming cost V 1 base and J 8 bases, with 17 bases left between them. Germline-derived CDR1 and CDR2 are SGHTA and FQGNSA. The clonotype originates from a donor at least 40 years old with non-small cell lung cancer. The J gene is TRBJ1-4, the V gene TRBV7-2, with D perhaps TRBD1 (6 bases). The sequencing input was primary lung tumor tissue. CDR3 region: CASSLEGGTLREKLFF. The CDR3 nucleotides are TGTGCCAGCAGCTTAGAAGGAGGGACATTACGGGAAAAACTGTTTTTT.